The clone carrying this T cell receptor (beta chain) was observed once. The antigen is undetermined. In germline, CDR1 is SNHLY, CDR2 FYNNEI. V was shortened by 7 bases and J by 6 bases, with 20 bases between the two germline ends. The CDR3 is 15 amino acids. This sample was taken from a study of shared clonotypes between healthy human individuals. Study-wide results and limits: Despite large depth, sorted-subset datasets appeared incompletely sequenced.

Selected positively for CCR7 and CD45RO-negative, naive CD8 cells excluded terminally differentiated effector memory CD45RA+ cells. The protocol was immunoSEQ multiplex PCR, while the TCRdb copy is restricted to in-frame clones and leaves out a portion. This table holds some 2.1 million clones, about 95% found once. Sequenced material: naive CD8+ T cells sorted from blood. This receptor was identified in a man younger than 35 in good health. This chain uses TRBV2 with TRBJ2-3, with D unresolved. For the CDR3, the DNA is TGTGCCAGCACAGATACTGGGGTTGGTTGGGATACGCAGTATTTT. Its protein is CASTDTGVGWDTQYF.